This T cell receptor (beta chain) was recorded in a study of CD8 T cells in Susac syndrome. With random hexamers, 0.5 to 1 ug RNA was reverse transcribed. TCRdb reprocessed the immunoSEQ multiplex PCR reads via MiXCR and lists one record per CDR3 protein. The sample holds about 130,000 distinct CDR3 sequences, about 95% seen once. TEMRA cells were FACS-enriched and CD8+ and CD4+ T cells negatively isolated. The CDR3 covers 14 residues. The V gene end was trimmed by 2 bases and the J gene end by 6 bases; junction bases not matched to a gene: 6. Germline V CDR1 and CDR2: SGHRS, YFSETQ. The TCR sequence derives from a human donor in good health. Sample: CD4+ T cells from PBMCs. The V gene is TRBV5-1, the J gene TRBJ2-3; TRBD1 matches at 7 bases. CDR3 sequence (DNA): TGCGCCAGCAGCTTCGGGCAGGGGGATGATACGCAGTATTTT. Its protein is CASSFGQGDDTQYF.